This T cell receptor (beta chain) was captured in a study of lymphopenia after photon versus proton radiotherapy. Study-level points and caveats: Post-nadir diversity loss with photons came from oligoclonal expansion, particularly CD8+ Temra cells. Photon-treated patients lost naive T cells and TCR diversity; proton-treated stayed stable. In patients who died, overall survival fell as post-nadir TCR diversity dropped more. Better survival with proton therapy was suggested as possible, not demonstrated.

Measured with immunoSEQ multiplex PCR; TCRdb has only the in-frame clones, and not every one. The sample comprises tens of thousands of clones, more than 85% of which are singletons, and roughly 10% rests with the top ten. In the case of this clone: The target antigen is unknown.

The sample here was peripheral blood, taken from a patient treated with proton-based radiotherapy. The receptor comes from a man older than 75 with esophageal cancer.

The CDR3 sequence is CASSGGGGLGSYEQYF. DNA for the CDR3: TGTGCCAGCAGCGGCGGGGGCGGACTCGGGTCCTACGAGCAGTACTTC. The chain links TRBV9 to TRBJ2-7; a possible D gene is TRBD2 (7 bases). Germline V lookup: CDR1 SGDLS, CDR2 YYNGEE. CDR3 length: 16 amino acids. The germline V and J ends were trimmed by 3 bases and 1 base, with 17 bases remaining between them.